The sequence of this TCR beta chain was determined in a study of OX40 agonist ivuxolimab in advanced cancers. This clone was picked up one time. This table comes from immunoSEQ multiplex PCR, and its TCRdb copy is limited to in-frame clones, with some not included. The sample has fewer than 65,000 clones, approximately 92% seen once. The CDR3 is 12 amino acids. Germline V lookup: CDR1 SGHAT, CDR2 FQNNGV. V shed 2 bases and J shed 7 bases, with 5 bases lying between them. The J gene is TRBJ2-2, the V gene TRBV11-2, with unresolved D. The sequenced sample was CD4+ or CD8+ T cells sorted from blood, obtained in a trial of the OX40 agonist ivuxolimab. This receptor was taken from an adult with an advanced solid tumor such as melanoma, head and neck, liver or kidney cancer. As DNA, the CDR3 is TGTGCCAGCAGCTTACCTAACGGGGAGCTGTTTTTT. It codes for CASSLPNGELFF.